The rows below give T cell receptor beta chains drawn from one sample of a study of T cell responses to AZD1222 COVID-19 vaccine. The data were produced by immunoSEQ multiplex PCR, yet TCRdb's version contains in-frame clones alone and is incomplete. Here the sample spans 18,000 or so clones, 85% to 90% being singletons. The specimen was peripheral blood, collected 28 days after the second AZD1222 dose. The origin of the receptors is an adult who received the AZD1222 COVID-19 vaccine. Each CDR3 is given with its conserved first and last residue. The order of the fields is clone size, J gene, V gene, D gene, CDR3 protein, CDR3 DNA. The D gene is left open where the match is weak. Not all rows give a size; the values are once, few, many and, for expanded clones, a class.

few TRBJ2-2 TRBV27 . CASSLGTPQTGELFF TGTGCCAGCAGTTTAGGAACGCCTCAGACCGGGGAGCTGTTTTTT
. TRBJ1-2 TRBV6-1 . CASSELGSYGYTF TGTGCCAGCAGTGAACTGGGATCCTATGGCTACACCTTC
. TRBJ2-1 TRBV4-2 . CASSRGLAISYNEQFF TGTGCCAGCAGCCGGGGGCTGGCAATCTCCTACAATGAGCAGTTCTTC
. TRBJ1-2 TRBV5-6 . CASSSVANYGYTF TGTGCCAGCAGCTCAGTAGCTAACTATGGCTACACCTTC
. TRBJ2-1 TRBV5-4 . CASSLAGVDEQFF TGTGCCAGCAGCTTGGCCGGGGTCGATGAGCAGTTCTTC
. TRBJ1-4 TRBV18 . CASSPRRGTNEKLFF TGTGCCAGCTCACCACGGAGAGGCACTAATGAAAAACTGTTTTTT
. TRBJ2-5 TRBV2 . CASKFLGHQGETQYF TGTGCCAGCAAATTTCTGGGGCACCAAGGAGAGACCCAGTACTTC
. TRBJ2-2 TRBV5-1 . CASSLGGTFNTGELFF TGCGCCAGCAGCTTGGGGGGAACCTTTAACACCGGGGAGCTGTTTTTT
once TRBJ1-2 TRBV10-3 . CAISESTVYGYTF TGTGCCATCAGTGAGTCGACGGTCTATGGCTACACCTTC
. TRBJ2-1 TRBV11-3 TRBD1 CASSLDPGTGGSVHEQFF TGTGCCAGCAGCTTAGATCCCGGGACAGGTGGGTCTGTACATGAGCAGTTCTTC
. TRBJ1-5 TRBV4-1 . CASSQYTPSWPQHF TGCGCCAGCAGCCAATACACGCCGTCGTGGCCCCAGCATTTT
. TRBJ2-5 TRBV27 . CASSLPGKTQYF TGTGCCAGCAGTCTCCCGGGGAAGACCCAGTACTTC
. TRBJ1-4 TRBV18 . CASSPRDGPNEKLFF TGTGCCAGCTCACCCCGGGACGGACCAAATGAAAAACTGTTTTTT
. TRBJ2-3 TRBV19 . CATLQRGTDTQYF TGTGCCACCCTTCAGCGGGGCACAGATACGCAGTATTTT
. TRBJ2-3 TRBV24-1 TRBD1 CATSAPQGRSSTDTQYF TGTGCCACCAGTGCCCCACAGGGGCGATCTAGCACAGATACGCAGTATTTT
. TRBJ1-1 TRBV6-5 . CASVQVDRRPEAFF TGTGCCAGCGTCCAGGTTGACCGAAGGCCTGAAGCTTTCTTT
. TRBJ2-2 TRBV11-2 . CASRRQGYPGELFF TGTGCCAGCAGACGTCAGGGTTACCCCGGGGAGCTGTTTTTT
. TRBJ1-1 TRBV5-1 . CASSRNQALDTEAFF TGCGCCAGCAGCAGGAACCAGGCGCTTGACACTGAAGCTTTCTTT
. TRBJ2-3 TRBV10-3 . CAISVSRGGNTDTQYF TGTGCCATCAGTGTCTCGCGGGGAGGCAACACAGATACGCAGTATTTT
once TRBJ2-2 TRBV27 TRBD1 CASSFGTGLVGELFF TGTGCCAGCAGTTTCGGGACAGGGTTGGTCGGGGAGCTGTTTTTT
once TRBJ2-3 TRBV2 . CASSELGVWYF TGTGCCAGCAGTGAACTGGGGGTGTGGTATTTT
. TRBJ2-1 TRBV15 . CATSRDLLTSSAYNEQFF TGTGCCACCAGCAGAGACCTCCTAACTAGCTCCGCCTACAATGAGCAGTTCTTC
. TRBJ1-4 TRBV19 TRBD1 CASTPGGGQGREKLFF TGTGCCAGTACCCCAGGGGGGGGACAGGGTCGCGAAAAACTGTTTTTT
. TRBJ1-6 TRBV12-3/TRBV12-4 . CASSWRDSPLHF TGTGCCAGCAGTTGGAGGGATTCACCCCTCCACTTT
. TRBJ2-3 TRBV11-3 TRBD1 CASARDRASFRTDTQYF TGTGCCAGCGCCCGGGACAGGGCTTCATTTCGCACAGATACGCAGTATTTT
. TRBJ2-3 TRBV7-2 TRBD2 CASSFLSGDEDTQYF TGTGCCAGCAGCTTCCTTAGCGGGGACGAAGATACGCAGTATTTT
. TRBJ1-2 TRBV2 TRBD1 CASSRTGRSYGYTF TGTGCCAGCAGTCGGACAGGGAGATCCTATGGCTACACCTTC
few TRBJ2-7 TRBV6-1 . CASSESGHEQYF TGTGCCAGCAGTGAATCTGGGCACGAGCAGTACTTC
. TRBJ2-3 TRBV11-3 TRBD1 CASSSGTDLATDTQYF TGTGCCAGCAGCTCAGGGACAGACCTGGCCACAGATACGCAGTATTTT
. TRBJ2-1 TRBV13 . CASSQLVGRNNEQFF TGTGCCAGCAGCCAATTGGTGGGTAGGAACAATGAGCAGTTCTTC
. TRBJ2-7 TRBV15 TRBD1 CATSGTGVHEQYF TGTGCCACCAGCGGGACAGGGGTCCACGAGCAGTACTTC
few TRBJ1-1 TRBV6-5 . CASSPGGGTEAFF TGTGCCAGCAGTCCGGGGGGGGGAACTGAAGCTTTCTTT
. TRBJ2-7 TRBV11-3 . CASSPRAGQAEQYF TGTGCCAGCAGCCCCCGGGCAGGGCAAGCCGAGCAGTACTTC
. TRBJ1-6 TRBV5-1 TRBD1 CASSLRGRTDNSPLHF TGCGCCAGCAGCTTGAGGGGGCGAACCGATAATTCACCCCTCCACTTT
. TRBJ1-2 TRBV5-5 . CASSLVGAGLPRYTF TGTGCCAGCAGCTTGGTGGGGGCAGGATTACCTCGCTACACCTTC
. TRBJ1-5 TRBV28 . CASSLNQPQHF TGTGCCAGCAGTTTAAACCAGCCCCAGCATTTT
. TRBJ1-1 TRBV6-6 . CASSREIQEMNTEAFF TGTGCCAGCAGCAGAGAAATACAGGAGATGAACACTGAAGCTTTCTTT
. TRBJ1-5 TRBV7-2 . CASSRRLTSNQPQHF TGTGCCAGCAGCCGCCGGCTAACCAGCAATCAGCCCCAGCATTTT
. TRBJ1-3 TRBV9 . CASSVHSSGNTIYF TGTGCCAGCAGCGTCCACAGCTCTGGAAACACCATATATTTT
. TRBJ1-1 TRBV9 . CASSVDRTMGKAFF TGTGCCAGCAGCGTAGACCGTACGATGGGGAAAGCTTTCTTT
few TRBJ2-2 TRBV2 TRBD2 CASRAGVNTGELFF TGTGCCAGCAGAGCGGGAGTAAACACCGGGGAGCTGTTTTTT
. TRBJ1-3 TRBV4-1 . CASSQSRGSGNTIYF TGCGCCAGCAGCCAGAGTCGGGGTTCTGGAAACACCATATATTTT
once TRBJ2-5 TRBV18 . CASSPFGQETQYF TGTGCCAGCTCACCATTTGGCCAAGAGACCCAGTACTTC
. TRBJ2-7 TRBV3-1/TRBV3-2 . CASSLGQMNAYEQYF TGTGCCAGCAGCCTAGGACAGATGAACGCCTACGAGCAGTACTTC
. TRBJ2-7 TRBV28 . CASSGAYEQYF TGTGCCAGCAGTGGAGCCTACGAGCAGTACTTC
. TRBJ2-5 TRBV4-1 TRBD2 CASSQNAGAFQETQYF TGCGCCAGCAGCCAAAATGCGGGAGCTTTCCAAGAGACCCAGTACTTC